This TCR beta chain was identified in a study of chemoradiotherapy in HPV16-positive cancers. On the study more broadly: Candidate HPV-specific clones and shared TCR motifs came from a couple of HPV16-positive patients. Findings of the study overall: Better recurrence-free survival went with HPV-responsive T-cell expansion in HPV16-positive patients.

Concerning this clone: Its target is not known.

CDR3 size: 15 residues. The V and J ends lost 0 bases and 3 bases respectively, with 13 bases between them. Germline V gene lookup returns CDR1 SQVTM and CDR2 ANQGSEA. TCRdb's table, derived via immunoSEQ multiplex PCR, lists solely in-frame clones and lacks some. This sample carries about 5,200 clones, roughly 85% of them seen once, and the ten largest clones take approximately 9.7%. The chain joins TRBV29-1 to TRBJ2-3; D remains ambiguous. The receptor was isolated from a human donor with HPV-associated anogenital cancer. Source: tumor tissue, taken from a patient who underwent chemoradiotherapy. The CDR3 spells CSVEDRLQLTDTQYF. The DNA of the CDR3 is TGCAGCGTTGAAGATCGTTTACAGTTAACAGATACGCAGTATTTT.